This entry lists 25 T cell receptor beta chains sequenced from one sample in a study of OX40 agonist ivuxolimab in advanced cancers. Some clones are missing from TCRdb's copy, which holds only in-frame ones; the method was immunoSEQ multiplex PCR. The sample contains more than 50,000 clones, just over 85% of which appear only once. Here the sequenced sample was CD4+ or CD8+ T cells sorted from blood, taken in a trial of the OX40 agonist ivuxolimab. All receptors derive from an adult with an advanced solid tumor such as melanoma, head and neck, liver or kidney cancer.

This clone showed up just a few times. In DNA, the CDR3 is TGTGCCAGCAGATCTAGCGGGGGTAGCGATGAGCAGTTCTTC. It is translated as CASRSSGGSDEQFF. This chain uses TRBV6-5 with TRBJ2-1; 10 bases match TRBD2. Losses at the gene ends were 6 bases for V and 8 bases for J; bases not matched to a gene: 7. The germline CDR1 and CDR2 sequences are MNHEY and SVGAGI. This CDR3 is 14 amino acids long.

The genes are TRBV5-1 and TRBJ2-3, with TRBD2 matching 14 bases. Germline V gene data show CDR1 as SGHRS and CDR2 as YFSETQ. The CDR3 is made up of 17 amino acids. With V trimmed by 4 bases and J by 6 bases, 10 bases remained unmatched. The CDR3 bases are TGCGCCAGCAGCCCGGGGACTAGCGGGGGATCTACGGATACGCAGTATTTT. Translating it yields CASSPGTSGGSTDTQYF.

The rearrangement uses TRBV6-5 and TRBJ2-1; D might be TRBD2 (6 bases). V was clipped by 8 bases and J by 9 bases, with 17 bases between them. The CDR3 has 13 amino acids. CDR1 MNHEY and CDR2 SVGAGI come from the germline V gene. The CDR3 nucleotides read TGTGCCAGCCAACCCGTGAGGGGAGGTGAGCAGTTCTTC. It is translated as CASQPVRGGEQFF.

The rearrangement links TRBV28 to TRBJ1-1; D gene ambiguous. Trimming pared 5 bases from V and 0 bases from J, leaving 7 bases between. Germline lookup yields CDR1 MDHEN and CDR2 SYDVKM. The length of the CDR3 is 13 residues. This chain's CDR3 is CASSASVNTEAFF. The CDR3 coding sequence is TGTGCCAGCAGTGCTAGCGTGAACACTGAAGCTTTCTTT.

V is TRBV27 and J is TRBJ2-4; 8 bases are shared with TRBD1. Germline-derived CDR1 and CDR2 are MNHEY and SMNVEV (reference sequence). Trimming cost V 2 bases and J 2 bases; bases outside gene matches: 5. The CDR3 is 16 residues long. The CDR3 is CASSLRQGAPKNIQYF. CDR3 nucleotide sequence: TGTGCCAGCAGTTTACGGCAGGGGGCACCCAAAAACATTCAGTACTTC.

The chain uses TRBV19 and TRBJ1-4, with 7 bases identical to TRBD1. Germline values: CDR1 LNHDA, CDR2 SQIVND (reference sequence). With 7 bases clipped from V and 4 bases from J, the junction kept 6 bases outside the gene matches. This CDR3 spans 14 amino acids. CDR3 in amino acids: CASKGTVDNEKLFF. The CDR3 nucleotides read TGTGCCAGTAAGGGGACAGTTGATAATGAAAAACTGTTTTTT.

This clone was counted between two and nine times. The J gene is TRBJ1-2, the V gene TRBV11-2, with 8 positions matching TRBD1. The CDR3 has 18 amino acids. Germline loops: CDR1 SGHAT, CDR2 FQNNGV. Losses at the gene ends were 5 bases for V and 4 bases for J; bases not matched to a gene: 18. The CDR3: CASSPTLPSSRGLYGYTF. CDR3 DNA: TGTGCCAGCAGCCCGACCCTCCCCTCGTCCAGGGGGCTCTATGGCTACACCTTC.

The chain has TRBV16 and TRBJ2-1, with 9 bases matching TRBD1. The junction had 4 bases not matched to a gene; V was cut back by 4 bases and J by 9 bases. Germline CDR1 and CDR2: KGHSY and FQNENV. The CDR3 covers 13 residues. The CDR3 here is CASSRGQGSEQFF. The CDR3 DNA reads TGTGCCAGCAGCCGGGGACAGGGCAGTGAGCAGTTCTTC.

The chain employs TRBV5-4 and TRBJ1-1; 7 bases are a match to TRBD1. Trimming took 0 bases from V and 1 from J; bases not matched to a gene: 0. Germline CDR1 and CDR2: SGHNT and YYREEE (reference sequence). This CDR3 spans 14 amino acids. The CDR3 is CASSLDRGNTEAFF. The CDR3 DNA reads TGTGCCAGCAGCTTGGACAGGGGGAACACTGAAGCTTTCTTT. The variable domain in full, with the rest retrieved from reference TRBV5-4 and TRBJ1-1, is ETGVTQSPTHLIKTRGQQVTLRCSSQSGHNTVSWYQQALGQGPQFIFQYYREEENGRGNFPPRFSGLQFPNYSSELNVNALELDDSALYLCASSLDRGNTEAFFGQGTRLTVV.

The J gene is TRBJ2-4, the V gene TRBV6-5, with D hard to call. Trimming pared 1 base from V and 6 bases from J, leaving 13 bases between. Germline V gives CDR1 MNHEY, CDR2 SVGAGI. CDR3 length equals 15 residues. This chain's CDR3 is CASSYWSGSGNIQYF. In nucleotides, the CDR3 is TGTGCCAGCAGTTACTGGTCGGGCAGTGGAAACATTCAGTACTTC.

The chain couples TRBV7-2 to TRBJ2-7; no reliable D call. Germline V gene lookup returns CDR1 SGHTA and CDR2 FQGNSA. Trimming shortened V by 5 bases and J by 2 bases, and 13 bases separated the two germline ends. The CDR3 runs 14 residues. The CDR3 here is CASSPLSMPYEQYF. In nucleotides, the CDR3 is TGTGCCAGCAGCCCGTTGAGTATGCCCTACGAGCAGTACTTC.

J is TRBJ2-7 and V is TRBV6-1; 9 bases agree with TRBD1. Germline CDR1 and CDR2: MNHNS and SASEGT. The CDR3 is 14 residues long. V lost 4 bases, J lost 6 bases, and 7 bases stayed unmatched. CDR3 sequence reads: CASSGTGVNSEQYF. Written as DNA, the CDR3 is TGTGCCAGCAGTGGGACAGGGGTTAACTCCGAGCAGTACTTC.

The chain joins TRBV5-8 to TRBJ2-7; D is unresolved. This CDR3 region has 13 residues. Germline V gives CDR1 SGHTS, CDR2 YDEGEE. The germline V and J ends were trimmed by 1 base and 1 base, with 6 bases remaining between them. The CDR3 DNA reads TGTGCCAGCAGCTTGACTGGTTCCTACGAGCAGTACTTC. It is translated as CASSLTGSYEQYF.

V is TRBV10-3 and J is TRBJ2-5; D is unresolved. The CDR3 totals 13 residues. Looked up from germline, CDR1 is ENHRY and CDR2 is SYGVKD. V lost 6 bases, J lost 1 base, and 9 bases lay in between. The CDR3 DNA reads as TGTGCCATCAGATCGGTACTCCAAGAGACCCAGTACTTC. The encoded protein is CAIRSVLQETQYF.

The J gene is TRBJ2-1, the V gene TRBV5-6; 10 bases line up with TRBD1. The CDR3 length is 15 residues. J was trimmed by 6 bases and V by 4 bases; bases with no gene match: 7. Germline V gene data show CDR1 as SGHDT and CDR2 as YYEEEE. The CDR3 bases are TGTGCCAGCAGCCCTCGACAGGGGGCCCGCAATGAGCAGTTCTTC. This encodes CASSPRQGARNEQFF.

The CDR3 sequence is CASGLVAGGRENGYTF. The CDR3 DNA reads TGTGCTAGTGGTTTGGTAGCGGGGGGGAGAGAAAATGGCTACACCTTC. This chain links TRBV12-5 with TRBJ1-2; D possibly corresponds to TRBD1 (5 bases). This CDR3 spans 16 amino acids. V lost 0 bases, J lost 6 bases, and 17 bases lay in between. Looked up from germline, CDR1 is LGHNT and CDR2 is FRNRAP.

In DNA form, the CDR3 reads TGTGCCAGCAGCTTAAATTTTCCGGGCTATGGCTACACCTTC. Translation gives CASSLNFPGYGYTF. The chain carries TRBV7-3 and TRBJ1-2; D not resolved. The CDR3 length is 14 residues. Between the trimmed V and J ends, which lost 1 base and 4 bases, there was a span of 10 bases. From germline, CDR1 is SGHTA and CDR2 FQGTGA.

This chain links TRBV6-5 with TRBJ2-5; D may be TRBD1 (5 bases). Germline loops: CDR1 MNHEY, CDR2 SVGAGI. Trimming stripped 4 bases from V and 12 bases from J, with 12 bases between. The CDR3 has 11 amino acids. The CDR3 protein is CASSSDSLKYF. For the CDR3, the DNA is TGTGCCAGCAGTTCCGACAGTTTAAAGTACTTC.

The genes are TRBV11-2 and TRBJ2-3; D is unresolved. V shed 4 bases and J shed 0 bases, with 8 bases lying between them. Looked up from germline, CDR1 is SGHAT and CDR2 is FQNNGV. CDR3 length: 14 amino acids. Written as DNA, the CDR3 is TGTGCCAGCAGCTCCAGAGGAAGCACAGATACGCAGTATTTT. Protein sequence: CASSSRGSTDTQYF. Full variable domain (missing parts from reference TRBV11-2 and TRBJ2-3): EAGVAQSPRYKIIEKRQSVAFWCNPISGHATLYWYQQILGQGPKLLIQFQNNGVVDDSQLPKDRFSAERLKGVDSTLKIQPAKLEDSAVYLCASSSRGSTDTQYFGPGTRLTVL.

As for this clone: An end of the junction does not agree with germline; a read error may underlie this. J is TRBJ1-2 and V is TRBV5-1; TRBD1 is a possible D gene (6 bases). CDR1 and CDR2 (germline): SGHRS, YFSETQ. The CDR3 extends over 14 amino acids. The CDR3 sequence is CASSLGAINYGYTF. As DNA, the CDR3 is TGCGCCAGCAGTTTGGGGGCCATTAACTATGGCTACACCTTC.

The CDR3 loop reads CASRLGTATSNQPQHF. The CDR3 nucleotides read TGTGCCAGCAGACTTGGGACAGCAACTAGCAATCAGCCCCAGCATTTT. V usage is TRBV2 and J usage is TRBJ1-5; 7 positions agree with TRBD1. The germline CDR1 and CDR2 sequences are SNHLY and FYNNEI. The CDR3 runs to 16 residues. The V gene end was trimmed by 6 bases and the J gene end by 0 bases; junction bases not matched to a gene: 8.

This clone has only one observation. The chain couples TRBV12-5 to TRBJ2-3; D not resolved. The V and J ends lost 2 bases and 1 base respectively, with 7 bases between them. Germline assignment: CDR1 LGHNT and CDR2 FRNRAP. The length of the CDR3 is 14 residues. The CDR3 protein is CASGLTSGTDTQYF. As DNA, the CDR3 is TGTGCTAGTGGTTTGACGTCAGGCACAGATACGCAGTATTTT.

The V call is TRBV6-6, the J call TRBJ2-3, with 7 bases identical to TRBD2. The length of the CDR3 is 15 residues. Germline CDR1 MNHNY, CDR2 SVGAGI (reference sequence). The junction had 5 bases not matched to a gene; V was cut back by 2 bases and J by 3 bases. CDR3 region: CASSYGRGRTDTQYF. In DNA, the CDR3 is TGTGCCAGCAGTTACGGGAGGGGAAGGACAGATACGCAGTATTTT.

The chain joins TRBV13 to TRBJ2-1; 7 nucleotides agree with TRBD1. The junction had 8 bases not matched to a gene; V was cut back by 3 bases and J by 9 bases. This CDR3 has 14 amino acids. Germline CDR1 PRHDT, CDR2 FYEKMQ (reference sequence). The DNA of the CDR3 is TGTGCCAGCAGCTTGAGGGGGCCCCTCCTTGAGCAGTTCTTC. Translated, it gives CASSLRGPLLEQFF.

The V gene is TRBV6-1, the J gene TRBJ1-2; D ambiguous. V was clipped by 11 bases and J by 3 bases, with 13 bases between them. Per germline, CDR1 MNHNS and CDR2 SASEGT. The CDR3 is made up of 12 amino acids. As DNA, the CDR3 is TGTGCCGCCCACATCTGGGACTATGGCTACACCTTC. This translates into CAAHIWDYGYTF.